The 32 T cell receptor beta chains below come from one sample, sequenced in a study of OX40 agonist ivuxolimab in advanced cancers. Assay: immunoSEQ multiplex PCR; the TCRdb copy retains only in-frame clones and omits some. The sample consists of 45,000 to 60,000 clones, over 65% of them appearing once. The specimen was CD4+ or CD8+ T cells sorted from blood, collected in a trial of the OX40 agonist ivuxolimab. These receptor sequences come from an adult with an advanced solid tumor such as melanoma, head and neck, liver or kidney cancer.

The chain couples TRBV30 to TRBJ2-5; the D call may be TRBD1 or TRBD2 (5 bases each). Germline loops: CDR1 GTSNPN, CDR2 SVGIG (reference sequence). V was shortened by 5 bases and J by 2 bases, with 15 bases between the two germline ends. The CDR3 is made up of 14 amino acids. The CDR3, as DNA: TGTGCCTGGTGCCGTGGGGGTTTTCAAGAGACCCAGTACTTC. It yields the protein CAWCRGGFQETQYF.

The rearrangement uses TRBV14 and TRBJ2-7; TRBD1 matches at 8 bases. The CDR3 covers 15 residues. The V gene's germline CDR1 is SGHDN and CDR2 FVKESK. The V and J ends lost 0 bases and 10 bases, in that order; junction bases with no gene match: 11. The DNA for the CDR3 is TGTGCCAGCAGCCAAGAGATACGGGCAGGGGGCGGTCAGTACTTC. Its protein is CASSQEIRAGGGQYF.

This clone was seen more than once but under ten times. This sequence joins TRBV7-6 and TRBJ1-4, with 8 nucleotides matching TRBD1. This CDR3 region has 16 residues. Germline CDR1 reads SGHVS; CDR2 reads FNYEAQ. V dropped 1 base and J dropped 5; count of bases not matched to a gene: 6. In nucleotides, the CDR3 is TGTGCCAGCAGCTTAGAACAGGGGGTGCTGAATGAAAAACTGTTTTTT. Translation: CASSLEQGVLNEKLFF.

V gene TRBV14 combines with J gene TRBJ2-5; D remains ambiguous. The CDR3 covers 12 residues. V was trimmed by 4 bases and J by 4 bases, leaving 7 bases between them. Germline lookup yields CDR1 SGHDN and CDR2 FVKESK. The CDR3 bases are TGTGCCAGCAGCCGGATCGCAGAGACCCAGTACTTC. The encoded protein is CASSRIAETQYF.

This chain connects TRBV11-3 to TRBJ1-2; 8 nucleotides agree with TRBD1. J lost 4 bases, V lost 2 bases, and 6 bases had no gene match. In germline, CDR1 is SGHNT, CDR2 YENEEA. The CDR3 spans 15 residues. The CDR3 loop reads CASSLRTGNGYGYTF. Here the CDR3 DNA reads TGTGCCAGCAGCTTAAGGACAGGGAATGGCTATGGCTACACCTTC.

The sample holds a few counts of this clone. Other DNA sequences from this sample encode an identical CDR3 as well. This chain links TRBV5-6 with TRBJ2-1; D not certain. The CDR3 extends over 15 amino acids. The germline CDR1 and CDR2 sequences are SGHDT and YYEEEE. V dropped 2 bases and J dropped 6 bases, with 15 bases sitting between them. CDR3 sequence (DNA): TGTGCCAGCAGCTTCGTATTAGTAGGTATCAATGAGCAGTTCTTC. It translates to CASSFVLVGINEQFF.

The CDR3 loop reads CASSPTTSDSHNEQFF. CDR3 nucleotide sequence: TGTGCCAGCAGCCCTACGACTAGCGATTCGCACAATGAGCAGTTCTTC. The V gene is TRBV5-4, the J gene TRBJ2-1, with 8 bases fitting TRBD2. Germline-derived CDR1 and CDR2 are SGHNT and YYREEE (reference sequence). This CDR3 comprises 16 residues. The V gene end was trimmed by 4 bases and the J gene end by 5 bases; junction bases not matched to a gene: 11.

V usage is TRBV5-5 and J usage is TRBJ1-2; D is unclear. The CDR3 totals 13 residues. V dropped 5 bases and J dropped 2 bases, with 10 bases sitting between them. Per germline, CDR1 SGHKS and CDR2 YYEKEE (reference sequence). Here the CDR3 reads CASSLTSNYGYTF. The CDR3 DNA is TGTGCCAGCAGTTTAACATCAAACTATGGCTACACCTTC. Full variable domain (remainder filled in from reference TRBV5-5 and TRBJ1-2): DAGVTQSPTHLIKTRGQQVTLRCSPISGHKSVSWYQQVLGQGPQFIFQYYEKEERGRGNFPDRFSARQFPNYSSELNVNALLLGDSALYLCASSLTSNYGYTFGSGTRLTVV.

The chain has TRBV14 and TRBJ2-1; 8 nucleotides align to TRBD2. The CDR3 length is 16 residues. Looked up from germline, CDR1 is SGHDN and CDR2 is FVKESK. J gave up 1 base and V 4 bases, and 6 bases lay outside the gene matches. The CDR3 DNA reads as TGTGCCAGCAGCCCCTCTAGCGGGTTATCCTACAATGAGCAGTTCTTC. Amino acids: CASSPSSGLSYNEQFF. The full variable domain, with the rest looked up from reference TRBV14 and TRBJ2-1, is EAGVTQFPSHSVIEKGQTVTLRCDPISGHDNLYWYRRVMGKEIKFLLHFVKESKQDESGMPNNRFLAERTGGTYSTLKVQPAELEDSGVYFCASSPSSGLSYNEQFFGPGTRLTVL.

The gene calls are TRBV16 and TRBJ1-6; TRBD1 agrees at 10 bases. Germline CDR1 is KGHSY and CDR2 is FQNENV. V trimming: 4 bases; J trimming: 8 bases; junction bases outside the gene matches: 5. This CDR3 contains 15 residues. CDR3 region: CASSPPGTGDSPLHF. The CDR3 bases are TGTGCCAGCAGCCCTCCCGGGACAGGGGATTCACCCCTCCACTTT.

This chain joins TRBV29-1 and TRBJ1-2, with D possibly matching TRBD1 (5 bases). The V end lost 2 bases, the J end lost 7 bases, and 14 bases lay between the germline ends. CDR3 length equals 13 residues. In germline, CDR1 is SQVTM, CDR2 ANQGSEA. CDR3 residues: CSVELGGDRGYTF. The CDR3 region has the DNA TGCAGCGTTGAATTAGGAGGGGATCGTGGCTACACCTTC.

This sequence joins TRBV15 and TRBJ1-1; D might be TRBD1 (6 bases). V dropped 0 bases and J dropped 3 bases, with 20 bases sitting between them. This CDR3 has 18 amino acids. The germline V gene has CDR1 LNHNV and CDR2 YYDKDF (reference sequence). The CDR3, as DNA: TGTGCCACCAGCAGAGATCTAGGGACATATAATTTGGACACTGAAGCTTTCTTT. The encoded protein is CATSRDLGTYNLDTEAFF.

The rearrangement joins TRBV27 to TRBJ2-1; 11 bases map to TRBD2. This CDR3 region has 16 residues. V was clipped by 1 base and J by 10 bases; unmatched bases: 9. CDR1 and CDR2 from the germline V gene are MNHEY and SMNVEV (reference sequence). As DNA, the CDR3 is TGTGCCAGCAGTTTATATAGCGGGAGGGCCCGCGGGGAGCAGTTCTTC. Encoded protein: CASSLYSGRARGEQFF.

This clone was recorded many times. The chain employs TRBV10-2 and TRBJ2-1; 14 positions agree with TRBD2. The germline V gene has CDR1 WSHSY and CDR2 SAAADI. The CDR3 contains 15 residues. Losses at the gene ends were 5 bases for V and 10 bases for J; bases not matched to a gene: 7. CDR3 in amino acids: CASSKGTSGSDEQFF. The CDR3 coding sequence is TGCGCCAGCAGTAAAGGGACTAGCGGGAGTGACGAGCAGTTCTTC.

The chain joins TRBV19 to TRBJ2-2, with 8 bases that match TRBD1. Germline CDR1 and CDR2: LNHDA and SQIVND (reference sequence). The CDR3 has 16 residues. With 4 bases clipped from V and 3 bases from J, the junction kept 7 bases outside the gene matches. CDR3: CASSRQGKPYTGELFF. The CDR3 coding sequence is TGTGCCAGTAGTAGACAGGGGAAGCCTTACACCGGGGAGCTGTTTTTT.

This chain joins TRBV7-3 and TRBJ1-6; D is unclear. The length of the CDR3 is 13 residues. The V end was cut by 1 base, the J end by 9 bases, with 7 bases between. Per germline, CDR1 SGHTA and CDR2 FQGTGA. CDR3 coding DNA: TGTGCCAGCAGCTTAAGGGGAAGTTCACCCCTCCACTTT. As protein: CASSLRGSSPLHF.

The chain combines TRBV14 with TRBJ2-1; 11 bases are shared with TRBD2. The germline CDR1 and CDR2 sequences are SGHDN and FVKESK. The V and J ends lost 1 base and 8 bases, in that order; junction bases with no gene match: 7. The CDR3 totals 16 residues. The CDR3: CASSQATSGSLYEQFF. The CDR3 DNA sequence: TGTGCCAGCAGCCAAGCCACTAGCGGGAGTTTATATGAGCAGTTCTTC.

The rearrangement links TRBV6-1 to TRBJ2-7, with a possible D match to TRBD1 (8 bases). V was trimmed by 4 bases and J by 1 base, leaving 17 bases between them. The CDR3 loop spans 16 amino acids. Germline V gene sequence: CDR1 MNHNS, CDR2 SASEGT. The CDR3 protein is CASSAPHRGGSYEQYF. CDR3 in DNA: TGTGCCAGCAGTGCTCCCCACAGGGGGGGATCCTACGAGCAGTACTTC.

The chain uses TRBV30 and TRBJ1-6; D perhaps matches TRBD1 (5 bases). The CDR3 contains 15 residues. V lost 0 bases and J lost 6, with 12 bases in between. Germline V gene lookup returns CDR1 GTSNPN and CDR2 SVGIG (reference sequence). CDR3 sequence: CAWSVLRDGNSPLHF. DNA for the CDR3: TGTGCCTGGAGTGTACTGCGGGACGGTAATTCACCCCTCCACTTT.

The V and J genes are TRBV7-6 and TRBJ1-2; D is undetermined. Per the germline V gene, CDR1 is SGHVS and CDR2 is FNYEAQ. This CDR3 contains 12 residues. The V end was cut by 11 bases, the J end by 4 bases, with 14 bases between. In DNA, the CDR3 is TGTGCCGTTTGGACGGATAGCTATGGCTACACCTTC. This gives the protein CAVWTDSYGYTF.

The genes are TRBV27 and TRBJ1-2; D remains unclear. The CDR3 runs 13 residues. Between the trimmed V and J ends, which lost 4 bases and 0 bases, there was a span of 6 bases. Looked up from germline, CDR1 is MNHEY and CDR2 is SMNVEV (reference sequence). This CDR3 reads CASSSRANYGYTF. Here the CDR3 DNA reads TGTGCCAGCAGTTCCAGAGCTAACTATGGCTACACCTTC.

This clone has a single count. This chain links TRBV2 with TRBJ2-4; D call uncertain. Looked up from germline, CDR1 is SNHLY and CDR2 is FYNNEI. The CDR3 contains 16 residues. Trimming removed 1 base from V and 0 bases from J, with 10 bases in between. The CDR3 DNA follows: TGTGCCAGCAGTGAAGAGTCAGGAGTAGCCAAAAACATTCAGTACTTC. Translation: CASSEESGVAKNIQYF.

The V and J genes are TRBV19 and TRBJ1-4; D remains ambiguous. This CDR3 contains 16 residues. Germline V CDR1 and CDR2: LNHDA, SQIVND (reference sequence). V was clipped by 5 bases and J by 0 bases, with 13 bases between them. The CDR3 region is CASSPRRKSTNEKLFF. The CDR3 bases are TGTGCCAGTAGTCCAAGGCGGAAATCAACTAATGAAAAACTGTTTTTT.

The chain combines TRBV6-4 with TRBJ2-3; the D gene is possibly TRBD2 (6 bases). Germline V gene data show CDR1 as MRHNA and CDR2 as SNTAGT. CDR3 length equals 15 residues. V was clipped by 3 bases and J by 1 base, with 11 bases between them. The CDR3 nucleotides read TGTGCCAGCAGTGAAGATAGCGGAGGCACAGATACGCAGTATTTT. The encoded protein is CASSEDSGGTDTQYF.

The J gene is TRBJ1-2, the V gene TRBV27; D is ambiguous. V was shortened by 2 bases and J by 4 bases, with 11 bases between the two germline ends. The CDR3 spans 14 residues. The V gene's germline CDR1 is MNHEY and CDR2 SMNVEV (reference sequence). CDR3 region: CASSLAGNRYGYTF. CDR3 DNA: TGTGCCAGCAGTTTAGCTGGGAATCGCTATGGCTACACCTTC.

This clone was detected a few times. The chain couples TRBV11-2 to TRBJ2-3; TRBD1 aligns across 7 bases. The J segment lost 2 bases and the V segment lost 6 bases, leaving 8 bases of the junction unmatched. The CDR3 contains 15 residues. In germline, CDR1 is SGHAT, CDR2 FQNNGV. For the CDR3, the DNA is TGTGCCAGCAGGTTCAACAGGGGCCCCACAGATACGCAGTATTTT. It yields the protein CASRFNRGPTDTQYF.

This clone showed up just once. The chain links TRBV7-2 to TRBJ1-1, with 10 bases fitting TRBD1. J lost 1 base, V lost 3 bases, and 8 bases had no gene match. Germline V lookup: CDR1 SGHTA, CDR2 FQGNSA. CDR3 size: 17 residues. CDR3 in DNA: TGTGCCAGCAGCTTTGTTGGGACAGGGGCGCGGAACACTGAAGCTTTCTTT. Translation gives CASSFVGTGARNTEAFF.

This chain joins TRBV11-2 and TRBJ1-2; D gene uncertain. CDR3 length equals 13 residues. From germline, CDR1 is SGHAT and CDR2 FQNNGV. V was pared by 4 bases and J by 8 bases, with 14 bases between. This CDR3 is CASSSQRTGGYTF. As DNA, the CDR3 is TGTGCCAGCAGCTCCCAAAGGACCGGCGGCTACACCTTC.

This chain connects TRBV7-3 to TRBJ2-6; perhaps TRBD1 as D (6 bases). The CDR3 length is 19 residues. Germline V lookup: CDR1 SGHTA, CDR2 FQGTGA. Trimming removed 0 bases at V and 0 bases at J, with 15 bases between. Written as DNA, the CDR3 is TGTGCCAGCAGCTTAACGGGGGCCAGGGTAAACTCTGGGGCCAACGTCCTGACTTTC. As protein: CASSLTGARVNSGANVLTF. The whole variable domain, remainder taken from reference TRBV7-3 and TRBJ2-6, is GAGVSQTPSNKVTEKGKYVELRCDPISGHTALYWYRQSLGQGPEFLIYFQGTGAADDSGLPNDRFFAVRPEGSVSTLKIQRTERGDSAVYLCASSLTGARVNSGANVLTFGAGSRLTVL.

The V call is TRBV11-2, the J call TRBJ2-1; D is possibly TRBD2 (6 bases). This CDR3 spans 14 amino acids. V shed 0 bases and J shed 3 bases, with 6 bases lying between them. Germline V gene data show CDR1 as SGHAT and CDR2 as FQNNGV. The CDR3 is CASSLDGGYNEQFF. The CDR3 DNA sequence: TGTGCCAGCAGCTTAGACGGGGGCTACAATGAGCAGTTCTTC.

This clone has just a few counts. The chain recombines TRBV5-4 with TRBJ1-2; unclear D gene. CDR3 length equals 13 residues. Trimming took 5 bases from V and 3 from J, leaving 11 bases between them. Per the germline V gene, CDR1 is SGHNT and CDR2 is YYREEE (reference sequence). Written as DNA, the CDR3 is TGTGCCAGCAGTCCGGCCGGGTACTATGGCTACACCTTC. Amino acids: CASSPAGYYGYTF. Complete variable domain (other parts from reference TRBV5-4 and TRBJ1-2): ETGVTQSPTHLIKTRGQQVTLRCSSQSGHNTVSWYQQALGQGPQFIFQYYREEENGRGNFPPRFSGLQFPNYSSELNVNALELDDSALYLCASSPAGYYGYTFGSGTRLTVV.

The chain combines TRBV6-5 with TRBJ1-1, with no clear D. Trimming took 10 bases from V and 3 from J, leaving 9 bases between them. The germline V gene encodes CDR1 MNHEY and CDR2 SVGAGI. The CDR3 is made up of 11 amino acids. CDR3 nucleotide sequence: TGTGCCACCTGTAGGGACACTGAAGCTTTCTTT. The encoded protein is CATCRDTEAFF.